This T cell receptor beta chain appears in the sequencing data of a study of CD8 T cells in ankylosing spondylitis. In its sample, this clonotype was seen a few times. MiXCR, run by TCRdb on the 5' RACE reads, gives a single entry per CDR3 protein. Among around 300,000 distinct CDR3 sequences, 14% to 15% were seen once, and the ten largest hold about 1%. The CDR3 is 14 residues long. V was pared by 0 bases and J by 7 bases, with 13 bases between. In germline, CDR1 is MNHEY, CDR2 SVGAGI. The sample comprised blood, either unsorted or a sorted T cell fraction (not recorded which). The chain uses TRBV6-5 and TRBJ2-7; the D is unclear. The receptor comes from a male donor with ankylosing spondylitis or in good health (not recorded which). The CDR3 is CASSYSAQPREQYF. The CDR3 DNA follows: TGTGCCAGCAGTTACTCGGCCCAGCCCCGGGAGCAGTACTTC.